This entry is about one T cell receptor (beta chain). Its target is unknown. Germline V gene lookup returns CDR1 SNHLY and CDR2 FYNNEI. This CDR3 comprises 16 residues. V trimming: 6 bases; J trimming: 7 bases; junction bases outside the gene matches: 15. This sample stems from a study of T cell responses to AZD1222 COVID-19 vaccine. Study summary: Second-dose timings of about 4 or about 12 weeks were pooled. General study points: Of the AZD1222 recipients, only five or six were seropositive at baseline. Two AZD1222 administrations were followed by greater Spike-specific TCR breadth and depth. Females outnumbered males among donors, who were mostly white British; clonal diversity was possibly underestimated.

Measured with immunoSEQ multiplex PCR; TCRdb has only the in-frame clones, and not every one. The repertoire holds 95,000 to 110,000 clones, approximately 89% seen once, with roughly a sixth in the top ten. This chain joins TRBV2 and TRBJ1-5, with TRBD1 matching 7 bases. Here the sequenced sample was peripheral blood, taken on day 0 of AZD1222 vaccination. The sequence was obtained from an adult in good health. Here the CDR3 DNA reads TGTGCCAGCAGCGACACACCTGACAGGGTTCGACAGCCCCAGCATTTT. Translation: CASSDTPDRVRQPQHF. Supplemented by reference TRBV2 and TRBJ1-5, the full variable domain reads EPEVTQTPSHQVTQMGQEVILRCVPISNHLYFYWYRQILGQKVEFLVSFYNNEISEKSEIFDDQFSVERPDGSNFTLKIRSTKLEDSAMYFCASSDTPDRVRQPQHFGDGTRLSIL.